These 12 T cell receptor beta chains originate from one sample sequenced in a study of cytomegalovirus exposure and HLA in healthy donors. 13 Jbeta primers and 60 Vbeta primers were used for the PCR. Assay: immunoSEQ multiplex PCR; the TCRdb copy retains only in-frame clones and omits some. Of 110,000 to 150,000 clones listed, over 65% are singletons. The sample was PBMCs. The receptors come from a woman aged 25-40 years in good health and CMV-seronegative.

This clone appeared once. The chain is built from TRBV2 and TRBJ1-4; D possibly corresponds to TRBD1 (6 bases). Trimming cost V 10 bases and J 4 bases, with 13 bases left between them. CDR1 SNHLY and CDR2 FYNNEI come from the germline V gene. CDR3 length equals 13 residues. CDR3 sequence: CATSQGNNEKLFF. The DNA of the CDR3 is TGTGCCACCTCACAGGGAAATAATGAAAAACTGTTTTTT.

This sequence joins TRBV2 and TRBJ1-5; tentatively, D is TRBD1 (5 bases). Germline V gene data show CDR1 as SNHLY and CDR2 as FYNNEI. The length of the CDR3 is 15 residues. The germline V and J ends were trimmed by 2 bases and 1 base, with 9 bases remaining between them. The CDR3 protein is CASSEQGMSNQPQHF. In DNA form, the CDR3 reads TGTGCCAGCAGTGAACAGGGTATGAGCAATCAGCCCCAGCATTTT. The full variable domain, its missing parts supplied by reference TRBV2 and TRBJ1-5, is EPEVTQTPSHQVTQMGQEVILRCVPISNHLYFYWYRQILGQKVEFLVSFYNNEISEKSEIFDDQFSVERPDGSNFTLKIRSTKLEDSAMYFCASSEQGMSNQPQHFGDGTRLSIL.

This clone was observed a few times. The CDR3 DNA follows: TGTGCCAGCTCACCGGCGGGACAGGACTCCGAGCAGTACGTC. This encodes CASSPAGQDSEQYV. The chain uses TRBV18 and TRBJ2-7, with 8 bases identical to TRBD1. The CDR3 is made up of 14 amino acids. Trimming took 3 bases from V and 6 from J; bases not matched to a gene: 7. Germline CDR1 KGHSH, CDR2 LQKENI.

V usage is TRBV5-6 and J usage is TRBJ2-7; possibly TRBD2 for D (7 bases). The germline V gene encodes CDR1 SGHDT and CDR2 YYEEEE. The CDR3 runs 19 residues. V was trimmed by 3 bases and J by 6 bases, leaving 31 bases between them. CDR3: CASSWDTLAAPFTGTEQYF. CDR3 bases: TGTGCCAGCAGCTGGGACACCCTAGCGGCCCCCTTCACCGGTACCGAGCAGTACTTC.

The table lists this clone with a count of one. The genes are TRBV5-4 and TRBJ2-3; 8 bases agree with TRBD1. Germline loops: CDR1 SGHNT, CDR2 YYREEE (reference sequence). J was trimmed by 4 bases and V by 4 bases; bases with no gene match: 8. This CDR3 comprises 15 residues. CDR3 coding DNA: TGTGCCAGCAGCGGCCGGACAGGGTTAGCAGATACGCAGTATTTT. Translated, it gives CASSGRTGLADTQYF.

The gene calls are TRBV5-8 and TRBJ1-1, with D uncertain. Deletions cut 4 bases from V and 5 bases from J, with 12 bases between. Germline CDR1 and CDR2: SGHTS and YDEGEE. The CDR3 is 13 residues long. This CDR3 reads CASSPLEGTEAFF. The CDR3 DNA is TGTGCCAGCAGCCCCCTAGAGGGAACTGAAGCTTTCTTT.

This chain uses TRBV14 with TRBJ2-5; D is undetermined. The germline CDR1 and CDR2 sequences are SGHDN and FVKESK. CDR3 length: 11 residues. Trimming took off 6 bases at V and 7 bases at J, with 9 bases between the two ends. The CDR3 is CASSPGATQYF. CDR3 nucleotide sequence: TGTGCCAGCAGTCCGGGTGCGACCCAGTACTTC.

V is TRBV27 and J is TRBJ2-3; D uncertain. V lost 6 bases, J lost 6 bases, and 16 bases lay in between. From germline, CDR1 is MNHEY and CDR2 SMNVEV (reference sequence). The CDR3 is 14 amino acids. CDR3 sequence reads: CASSPRSLGDTQYF. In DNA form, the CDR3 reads TGTGCCAGCAGCCCCCGGAGTCTCGGGGATACGCAGTATTTT.

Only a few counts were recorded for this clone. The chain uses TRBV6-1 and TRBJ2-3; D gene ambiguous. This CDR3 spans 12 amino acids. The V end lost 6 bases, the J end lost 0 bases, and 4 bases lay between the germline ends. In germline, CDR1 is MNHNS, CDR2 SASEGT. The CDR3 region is CASSRSTDTQYF. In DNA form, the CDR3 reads TGTGCCAGCAGCCGTAGCACAGATACGCAGTATTTT.

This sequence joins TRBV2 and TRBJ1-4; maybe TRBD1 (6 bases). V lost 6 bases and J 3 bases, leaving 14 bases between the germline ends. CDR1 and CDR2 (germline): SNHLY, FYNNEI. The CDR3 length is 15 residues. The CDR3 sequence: CASSMGAGANEKLFF. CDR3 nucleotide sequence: TGTGCCAGCAGCATGGGGGCAGGGGCTAATGAAAAACTGTTTTTT. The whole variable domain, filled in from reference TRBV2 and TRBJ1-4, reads EPEVTQTPSHQVTQMGQEVILRCVPISNHLYFYWYRQILGQKVEFLVSFYNNEISEKSEIFDDQFSVERPDGSNFTLKIRSTKLEDSAMYFCASSMGAGANEKLFFGSGTQLSVL.

CDR3 sequence reads: CASGQGLYEKLFF. The CDR3 DNA sequence: TGTGCCAGCGGTCAGGGACTTTATGAAAAACTGTTTTTT. The chain couples TRBV6-5 to TRBJ1-4; the D gene is possibly TRBD1 (5 bases). This CDR3 has 13 amino acids. Germline CDR1 is MNHEY and CDR2 is SVGAGI. V dropped 8 bases and J dropped 6 bases, with 13 bases sitting between them.

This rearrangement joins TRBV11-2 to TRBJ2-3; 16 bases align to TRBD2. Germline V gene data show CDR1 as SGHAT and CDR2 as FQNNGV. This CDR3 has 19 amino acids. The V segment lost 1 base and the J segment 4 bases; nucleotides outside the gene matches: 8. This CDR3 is CASSLGPGLAGGPADTQYF. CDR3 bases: TGTGCCAGCAGCTTAGGACCGGGACTAGCGGGAGGGCCAGCAGATACGCAGTATTTT.